This T cell receptor (beta chain) emerged from a study of siplizumab effects on memory and regulatory T cells. As regards this clone: Its antigen is currently unknown.

The study's findings and limits: Naive or memory phenotype was unassignable for roughly 75-95% of proliferating CD4+ or CD8+ clones. Proliferating Tregs taken from siplizumab cultures were not shown to have a confirmed suppressive function. With siplizumab, Treg-derived clones averaged roughly 66% of mappable alloreactive CD4+ clones, versus more than 25% in controls.

V lost 0 bases and J lost 8; bases outside the gene matches: 3. In germline, CDR1 is SGHNT, CDR2 YENEEA. The CDR3 loop spans 15 amino acids. Per individual sample, about 10^5 TCR templates were assayed. Sequencing used immunoSEQ multiplex PCR; TCRdb keeps in-frame clones, though not all of them. The table includes under 85,000 clones, about 90% detected once. The chain links TRBV11-3 to TRBJ2-1; 11 bases line up with TRBD2. The clonotype comes from a human donor in good health. The sequenced sample was Tregs sorted from blood. The DNA for the CDR3 is TGTGCCAGCAGCTTAGACCTAGCGGGAGGCTATGAGCAGTTCTTC. Translated: CASSLDLAGGYEQFF.